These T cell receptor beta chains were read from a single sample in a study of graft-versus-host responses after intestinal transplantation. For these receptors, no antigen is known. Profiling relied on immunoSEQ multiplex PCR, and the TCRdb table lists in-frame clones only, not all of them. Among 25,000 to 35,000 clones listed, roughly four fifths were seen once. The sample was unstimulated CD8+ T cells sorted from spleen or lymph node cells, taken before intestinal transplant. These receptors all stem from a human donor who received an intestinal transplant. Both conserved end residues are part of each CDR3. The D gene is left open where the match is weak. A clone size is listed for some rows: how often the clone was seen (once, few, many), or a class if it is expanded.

TGTGCCACCCGGGACAGGGGTAATTCACCCCTCCACTTT CATRDRGNSPLHF TRBJ1-6 TRBV27 NA 13 TRBD1
TGTGCCAGCAGCAAAGGTAGCGGGAGGGCCTTAGATACGCAGTATTTT CASSKGSGRALDTQYF TRBJ2-3 TRBV21-1 NA 16 NA
TGCGCCAGCAGCGGAGACAGGGGGCTAGGTGAGCAGTACTTC CASSGDRGLGEQYF TRBJ2-7 TRBV5-1 NA 14 TRBD1
TGTGCCAGCAGCTTAGTGTGGCAGGGGGGTATCGTAACCTACGAGCAGTACTTC CASSLVWQGGIVTYEQYF TRBJ2-7 TRBV7-8 NA 18 NA
TGCGCCAGCAGCCAACCGGACAGATTAAACACTGAAGCTTTCTTT CASSQPDRLNTEAFF TRBJ1-1 TRBV5-1 once 15 NA
TGTGCCAGCAGTTTAGTAGCGGGGGGGCCTTATGAGCAGTTCTTC CASSLVAGGPYEQFF TRBJ2-1 TRBV27 NA 15 TRBD2
TGTGCCACCGGTCTAGGGACAGGGGCGACAGCGGAAAAACTGTTTTTT CATGLGTGATAEKLFF TRBJ1-4 TRBV15 NA 16 TRBD1
TGTGCCAGTAGTATACAGGGGGCTGGCACCGGGGAGCTGTTTTTT CASSIQGAGTGELFF TRBJ2-2 TRBV19 once 15 TRBD1
TGCGCCAGCAGCCAAACCCCGACAGGGAACACTGAAGCTTTCTTT CASSQTPTGNTEAFF TRBJ1-1 TRBV4-1 once 15 NA
TGTGCCAGCAGTGGTCCCGCCGGGGTCTTTACAAATGAAAAACTGTTTTTT CASSGPAGVFTNEKLFF TRBJ1-4 TRBV6-1 NA 17 NA
TGTGCCAGCAGTGCGGGACAGGGCTTTTACAATGAGCAGTTCTTC CASSAGQGFYNEQFF TRBJ2-1 TRBV2 NA 15 TRBD1
TGTGCCAGCAGCTTGATTCGACAGGGGCAGCAGACCCAGTACTTC CASSLIRQGQQTQYF TRBJ2-5 TRBV7-9 NA 15 TRBD1
TGCGCCAGCAGCGTTCAGGGGCCCGGGTCCTACGAGCAGTACTTC CASSVQGPGSYEQYF TRBJ2-7 TRBV5-1 NA 15 NA
TGTGCCAGTAGTATAGATTTTTGGGGACATCATAGGGAGACCCAGTACTTC CASSIDFWGHHRETQYF TRBJ2-5 TRBV19 NA 17 NA
TGTGCCAGCAGCTTAGCCGGGACAGGGTACACTGAAGCTTTCTTT CASSLAGTGYTEAFF TRBJ1-1 TRBV13 NA 15 TRBD1
TGTGCCAGCAGCCCCCCCTTTGACGAGCAGTACTTC CASSPPFDEQYF TRBJ2-7 TRBV7-9 NA 12 NA
TGTGCCAGCAGCCACGCTTATATGGGGGAGGGGACTAGCGGATCCTACAATGAGCAGTTCTTC CASSHAYMGEGTSGSYNEQFF TRBJ2-1 TRBV9 NA 21 TRBD2
TGTGCCAGCAGCTTTTCTAACGGTGAAAAACTGTTTTTT CASSFSNGEKLFF TRBJ1-4 TRBV5-6 NA 13 NA
TGTGCCACCAGCAGACTCGCGGGACTAGCGCAAGAGACCCAGTACTTC CATSRLAGLAQETQYF TRBJ2-5 TRBV15 NA 16 TRBD2
TGTGCCAGCAGTTTTGGTTACATGGCGCAGTATTTT CASSFGYMAQYF TRBJ2-3 TRBV28 NA 12 NA
TGCGCCAGCAGCGGACGACAGGGTCCCTACGAGCAGTACTTC CASSGRQGPYEQYF TRBJ2-7 TRBV5-1 NA 14 TRBD1
TGCGCCAGCAGCCGCGTTTCGGATACGCAGTATTTT CASSRVSDTQYF TRBJ2-3 TRBV4-1 NA 12 NA
TGTGCCAGCAGCTTAATTGGGGGAGGGCCGGATGAGCAGTTCTTC CASSLIGGGPDEQFF TRBJ2-1 TRBV7-3 NA 15 TRBD2
TGTGCCAGCAGTAGAGGGTTCGGCACAGATACGCAGTATTTT CASSRGFGTDTQYF TRBJ2-3 TRBV27 NA 14 NA
TGTGCCAGCAGTTTTCGGGGGTCTGGAAACACCATATATTTT CASSFRGSGNTIYF TRBJ1-3 TRBV27 NA 14 NA
TGTGCCAGCAGCTTTGTTTTCGGAGGGCCCACAGATACGCAGTATTTT CASSFVFGGPTDTQYF TRBJ2-3 TRBV5-5 NA 16 NA
TGTGCCAGCACGAGGGAAGTCGGGGGCTACACCTTC CASTREVGGYTF TRBJ1-2 TRBV6-6 NA 12 NA
TGTGCCAGCAGCTGGTCGGGGGGGCCTGGAGAGACCCAGTACTTC CASSWSGGPGETQYF TRBJ2-5 TRBV11-2 NA 15 TRBD2
TGCGCCAGCAGCCCCGGGACAGTCCGACTTTACGAGCAGTACTTC CASSPGTVRLYEQYF TRBJ2-7 TRBV5-1 NA 15 TRBD1
TGCAGCGTTATGATTGGGGGAGGGACAGGGGCCGAGCAGTACTTC CSVMIGGGTGAEQYF TRBJ2-7 TRBV29-1 NA 15 TRBD1
TGTGCCAGCAGCCAAGTCTTCAGGGAGGGAAACATTCAGTACTTC CASSQVFREGNIQYF TRBJ2-4 TRBV4-2 NA 15 TRBD2
TGTGCCAGCAGCTTACCACAGGGGGGGTCGGGGAACACCGGGGAGCTGTTTTTT CASSLPQGGSGNTGELFF TRBJ2-2 TRBV7-9 NA 18 NA
TGTGCCATCAGTGAGGGAGCCGCTAACTATGGCTACACCTTC CAISEGAANYGYTF TRBJ1-2 TRBV10-3 NA 14 NA
TGTGCCACCAGCTCGACCCAAGACTACCCCTCCTACGAGCAGTACTTC CATSSTQDYPSYEQYF TRBJ2-7 TRBV15 NA 16 NA
TGTGCCAGCAGCTTGCCGACAGGGTACACTGAAGCTTTCTTT CASSLPTGYTEAFF TRBJ1-1 TRBV7-6 once 14 TRBD1
TGTGCCTGGAGGGACAGGGGGCTAGAGACCCAGTACTTC CAWRDRGLETQYF TRBJ2-5 TRBV30 NA 13 TRBD1
TGTGCCAGTAGCCCGGGCCGACTAGCGGAGAACAATGAGCAGTTCTTC CASSPGRLAENNEQFF TRBJ2-1 TRBV19 NA 16 TRBD2
TGTGCCAGCAGTTCCGTGACAGGGGTCACAGATACGCAGTATTTT CASSSVTGVTDTQYF TRBJ2-3 TRBV27 NA 15 TRBD1
TGTGCCAGCAGCCAGGGGGACAGGGGGAATTATCAGCCCCAGCATTTT CASSQGDRGNYQPQHF TRBJ1-5 TRBV5-4 NA 16 TRBD1
TGTGCCAGCAGCCTCGAAGCGGGAGAGTCCTACGAGCAGTACTTC CASSLEAGESYEQYF TRBJ2-7 TRBV9 once 15 TRBD2
TGTGCCATCAGTGAGGTCCCTGGCCCTGTGGATACGCAGTATTTT CAISEVPGPVDTQYF TRBJ2-3 TRBV10-3 NA 15 NA
TGTGCCACCAGCATCGGGGGGACGGGACTTGGGGATGAGCAGTTCTTC CATSIGGTGLGDEQFF TRBJ2-1 TRBV15 NA 16 TRBD2